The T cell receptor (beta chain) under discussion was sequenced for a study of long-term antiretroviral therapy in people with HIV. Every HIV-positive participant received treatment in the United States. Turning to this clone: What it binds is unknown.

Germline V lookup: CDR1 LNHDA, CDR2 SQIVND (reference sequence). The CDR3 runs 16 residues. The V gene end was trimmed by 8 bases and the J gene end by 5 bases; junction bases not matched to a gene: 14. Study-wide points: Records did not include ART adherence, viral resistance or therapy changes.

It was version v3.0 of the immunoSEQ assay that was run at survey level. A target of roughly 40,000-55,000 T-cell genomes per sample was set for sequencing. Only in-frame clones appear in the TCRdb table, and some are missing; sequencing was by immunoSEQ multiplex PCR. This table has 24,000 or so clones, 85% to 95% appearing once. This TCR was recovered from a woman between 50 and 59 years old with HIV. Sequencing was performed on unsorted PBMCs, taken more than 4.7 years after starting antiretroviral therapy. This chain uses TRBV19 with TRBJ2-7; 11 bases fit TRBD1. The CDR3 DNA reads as TGTGCCAGTTCGGCCGAGAAGCGGACAGGGGGCAACGAGCAGTACTTC. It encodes CASSAEKRTGGNEQYF.